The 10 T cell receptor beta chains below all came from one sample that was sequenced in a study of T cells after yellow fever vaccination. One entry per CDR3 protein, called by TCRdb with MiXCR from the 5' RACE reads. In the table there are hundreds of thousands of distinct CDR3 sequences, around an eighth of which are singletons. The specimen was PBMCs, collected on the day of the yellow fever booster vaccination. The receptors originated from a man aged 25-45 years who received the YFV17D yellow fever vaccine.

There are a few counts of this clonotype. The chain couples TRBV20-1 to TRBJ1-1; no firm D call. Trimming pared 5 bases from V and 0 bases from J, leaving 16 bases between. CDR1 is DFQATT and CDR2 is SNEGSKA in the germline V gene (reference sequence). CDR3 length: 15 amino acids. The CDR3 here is CSAAEGNRLNTEAFF. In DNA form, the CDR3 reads TGCAGTGCTGCAGAGGGAAACAGACTGAACACTGAAGCTTTCTTT.

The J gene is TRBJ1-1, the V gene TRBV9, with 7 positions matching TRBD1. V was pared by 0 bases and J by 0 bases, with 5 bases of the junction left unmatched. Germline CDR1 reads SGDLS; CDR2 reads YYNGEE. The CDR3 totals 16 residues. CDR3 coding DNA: TGTGCCAGCAGCGTAGGGGGACAGCGAATGAACACTGAAGCTTTCTTT. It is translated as CASSVGGQRMNTEAFF.

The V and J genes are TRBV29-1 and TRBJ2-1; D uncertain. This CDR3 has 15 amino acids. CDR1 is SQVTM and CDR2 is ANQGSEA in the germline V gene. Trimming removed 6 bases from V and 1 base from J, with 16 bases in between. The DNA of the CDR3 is TGCAGCGTGGCCCCTCTGGAGAGGTCCTACAATGAGCAGTTCTTC. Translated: CSVAPLERSYNEQFF.

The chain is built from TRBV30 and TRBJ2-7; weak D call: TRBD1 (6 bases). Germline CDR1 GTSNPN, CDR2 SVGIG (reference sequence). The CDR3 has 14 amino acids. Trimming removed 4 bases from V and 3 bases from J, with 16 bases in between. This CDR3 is CAWTPPTGFYEQYF. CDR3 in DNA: TGTGCCTGGACCCCTCCGACAGGATTCTACGAGCAGTACTTC.

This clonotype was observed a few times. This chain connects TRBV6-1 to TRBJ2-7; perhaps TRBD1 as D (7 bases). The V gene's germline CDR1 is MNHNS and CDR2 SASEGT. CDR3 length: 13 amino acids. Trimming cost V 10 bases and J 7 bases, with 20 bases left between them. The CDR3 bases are TGTGCCACATCCCAGGGGGGAAAGGGGGAGCAGTACTTC. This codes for CATSQGGKGEQYF.

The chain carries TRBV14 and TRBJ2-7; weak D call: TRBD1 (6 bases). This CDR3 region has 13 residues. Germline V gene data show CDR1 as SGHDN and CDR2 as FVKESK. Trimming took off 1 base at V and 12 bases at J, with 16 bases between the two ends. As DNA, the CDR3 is TGTGCCAGCAGCCAAGGACAGGCCTCAAGTCGGTACTTC. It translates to CASSQGQASSRYF.

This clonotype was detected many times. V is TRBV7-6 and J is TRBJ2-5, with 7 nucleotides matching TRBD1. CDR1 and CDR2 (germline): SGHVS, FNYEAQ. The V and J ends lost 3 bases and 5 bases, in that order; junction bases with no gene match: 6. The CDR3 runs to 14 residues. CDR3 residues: CASSLTGQRETQYF. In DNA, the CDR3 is TGTGCCAGCAGCTTGACGGGACAGAGGGAGACCCAGTACTTC. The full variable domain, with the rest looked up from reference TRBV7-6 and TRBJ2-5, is GAGVSQSPRYKVTKRGQDVALRCDPISGHVSLYWYRQALGQGPEFLTYFNYEAQQDKSGLPNDRFSAERPEGSISTLTIQRTEQRDSAMYRCASSLTGQRETQYFGPGTRLLVL.

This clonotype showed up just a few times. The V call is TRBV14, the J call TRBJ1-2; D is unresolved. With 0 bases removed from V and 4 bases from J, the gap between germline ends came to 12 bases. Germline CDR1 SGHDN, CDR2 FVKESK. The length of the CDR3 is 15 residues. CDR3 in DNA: TGTGCCAGCAGCCAAGAATATACCGGAATCTATGGCTACACCTTC. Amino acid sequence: CASSQEYTGIYGYTF.

The CDR3, as DNA: TGCAGCGCGAAGATGTATGGCTACACCTTC. Protein product: CSAKMYGYTF. This chain connects TRBV20-1 to TRBJ1-2; D remains ambiguous. Germline loops: CDR1 DFQATT, CDR2 SNEGSKA (reference sequence). The CDR3 totals 10 residues.

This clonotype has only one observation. The CDR3 coding sequence is TGCGCCAGCAGCTTCGGGGACATAAGGAACACTGAAGCTTTCTTT. Residues: CASSFGDIRNTEAFF. The chain combines TRBV5-1 with TRBJ1-1, with D perhaps matching TRBD1 (6 bases). Trimming stripped 2 bases from V and 1 base from J, with 12 bases between. Germline values: CDR1 SGHRS, CDR2 YFSETQ. This CDR3 contains 15 residues.